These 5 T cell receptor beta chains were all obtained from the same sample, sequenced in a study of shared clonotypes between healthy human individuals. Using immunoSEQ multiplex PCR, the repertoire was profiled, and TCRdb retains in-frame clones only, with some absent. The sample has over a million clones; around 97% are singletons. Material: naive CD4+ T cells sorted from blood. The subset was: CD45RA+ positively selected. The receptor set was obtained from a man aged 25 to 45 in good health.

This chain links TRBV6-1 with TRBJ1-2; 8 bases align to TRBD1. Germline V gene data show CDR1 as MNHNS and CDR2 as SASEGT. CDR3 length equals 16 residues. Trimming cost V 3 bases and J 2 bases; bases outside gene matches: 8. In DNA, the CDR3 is TGTGCCAGCAGTGACCACCAGGGGGCGAAAAACTATGGCTACACCTTC. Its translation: CASSDHQGAKNYGYTF.

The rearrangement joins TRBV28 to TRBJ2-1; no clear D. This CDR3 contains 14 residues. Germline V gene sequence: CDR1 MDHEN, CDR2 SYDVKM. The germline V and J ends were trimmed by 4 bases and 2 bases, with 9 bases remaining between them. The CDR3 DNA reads TGTGCCAGCAGTTCGGGCGGACCCTACAATGAGCAGTTCTTC. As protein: CASSSGGPYNEQFF.

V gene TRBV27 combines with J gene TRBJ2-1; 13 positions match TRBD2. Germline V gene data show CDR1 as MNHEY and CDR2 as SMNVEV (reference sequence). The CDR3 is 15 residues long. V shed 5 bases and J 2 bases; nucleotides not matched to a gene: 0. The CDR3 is CASSTSGRAYNEQFF. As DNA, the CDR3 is TGTGCCAGCAGTACTAGCGGGAGGGCCTACAATGAGCAGTTCTTC.

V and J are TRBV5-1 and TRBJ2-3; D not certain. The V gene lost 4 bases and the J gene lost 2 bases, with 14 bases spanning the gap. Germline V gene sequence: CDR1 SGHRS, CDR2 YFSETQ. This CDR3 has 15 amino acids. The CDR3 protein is CASSREHHSTDTQYF. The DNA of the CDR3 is TGCGCCAGCAGCCGAGAACACCATTCCACAGATACGCAGTATTTT. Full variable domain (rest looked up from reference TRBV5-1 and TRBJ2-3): KAGVTQTPRYLIKTRGQQVTLSCSPISGHRSVSWYQQTPGQGLQFLFEYFSETQRNKGNFPGRFSGRQFSNSRSEMNVSTLELGDSALYLCASSREHHSTDTQYFGPGTRLTVL.

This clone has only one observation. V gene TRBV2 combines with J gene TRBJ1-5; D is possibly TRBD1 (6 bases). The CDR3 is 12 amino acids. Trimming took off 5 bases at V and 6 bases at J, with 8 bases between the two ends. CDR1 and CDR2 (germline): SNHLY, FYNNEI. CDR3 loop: CASSYRVQPQHF. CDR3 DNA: TGTGCCAGCAGTTACAGGGTTCAGCCCCAGCATTTT.